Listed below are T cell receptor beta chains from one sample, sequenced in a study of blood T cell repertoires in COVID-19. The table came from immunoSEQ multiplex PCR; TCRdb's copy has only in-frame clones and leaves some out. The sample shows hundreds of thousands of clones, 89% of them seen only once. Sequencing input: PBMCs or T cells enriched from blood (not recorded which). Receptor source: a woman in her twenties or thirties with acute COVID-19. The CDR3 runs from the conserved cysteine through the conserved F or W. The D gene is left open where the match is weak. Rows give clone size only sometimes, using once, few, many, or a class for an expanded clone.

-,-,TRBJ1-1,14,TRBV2,TGTGCCAGCAGTGTTCTCCAGTACGGGACTGAAGCTTTCTTT,CASSVLQYGTEAFF
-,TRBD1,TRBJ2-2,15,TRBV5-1,TGCGCCAGCAGCCAACTTACAGGGGACACCGGGGAGCTGTTTTTT,CASSQLTGDTGELFF
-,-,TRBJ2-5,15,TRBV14,TGTGCCAGCAGCCAAGAATGGGGCAGGGAAGAGACCCAGTACTTC,CASSQEWGREETQYF
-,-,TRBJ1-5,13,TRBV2,TGTGCCAGCAGTCGGGACATGGATCAGCCCCAGCATTTT,CASSRDMDQPQHF
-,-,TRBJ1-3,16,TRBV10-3,TGTGCCATCAGTGAGTCGCAGGGGCCCTCTGGAAACACCATATATTTT,CAISESQGPSGNTIYF
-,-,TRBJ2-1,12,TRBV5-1,TGCGCCAGCAGCTCGCTAGTAGATGAGCAGTTCTTC,CASSSLVDEQFF
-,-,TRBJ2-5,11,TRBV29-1,TGCAGCGCCGGGGGTGGAGAGACCCAGTACTTC,CSAGGGETQYF
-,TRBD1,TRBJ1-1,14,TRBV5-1,TGCGCCAGCAGCCCTGGACAGGTAGACACTGAAGCTTTCTTT,CASSPGQVDTEAFF
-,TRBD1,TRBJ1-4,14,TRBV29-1,TGCAGCGCCCAACCGACAGGGGGGAATGAAAAACTGTTTTTT,CSAQPTGGNEKLFF
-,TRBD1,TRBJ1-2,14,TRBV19,TGTGCCAGTACCACTGGACAGGGTGTTTATGGCTACACCTTC,CASTTGQGVYGYTF
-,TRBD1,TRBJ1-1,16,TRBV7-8,TGTGCCAGCAGCTTAGTCGCCTACAGGGGGGACACTGAAGCTTTCTTT,CASSLVAYRGDTEAFF
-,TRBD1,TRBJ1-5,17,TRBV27,TGTGCCAGCAGTCTACGAGGGGGCAGTTATAGCAATCAGCCCCAGCATTTT,CASSLRGGSYSNQPQHF
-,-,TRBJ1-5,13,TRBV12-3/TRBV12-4,TGTGCCAGCAGTCCCTTCCAGGGTCCAACCCAGCATTTT,CASSPFQGPTQHF
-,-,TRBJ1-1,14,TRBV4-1,TGCGCCAGCAGGACTGTCACACCAAACACTGAAGCTTTCTTT,CASRTVTPNTEAFF
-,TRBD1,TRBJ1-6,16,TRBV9,TGTGCCAGCAGCGCCAAACAGGGGTCCACTGGGTCACCCCTCCACTTT,CASSAKQGSTGSPLHF
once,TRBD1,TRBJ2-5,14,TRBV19,TGTGCCAGTAGTGACCGACAGGGCGGGGAGACCCAGTACTTC,CASSDRQGGETQYF
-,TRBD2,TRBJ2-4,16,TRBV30,TGTGCCTGGAGCACTTCTAGCGGGGGGAAGAGGAACATTCAGTACTTC,CAWSTSSGGKRNIQYF
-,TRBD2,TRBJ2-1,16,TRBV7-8,TGTGCCAGCAGCTTGCTACCGGGACTAGCGTACAATGAGCAGTTCTTC,CASSLLPGLAYNEQFF
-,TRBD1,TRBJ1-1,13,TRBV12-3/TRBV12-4,TGTGCCAGCAGTTGGGACAGGGATACTGAAGCTTTCTTT,CASSWDRDTEAFF
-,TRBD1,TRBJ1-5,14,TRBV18,TGTGCCAGCTCACCAGGACAGGGTGGGCAGCCCCAGCATTTT,CASSPGQGGQPQHF
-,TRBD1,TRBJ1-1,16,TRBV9,TGTGCCAGCAGCGGGAGCGTCCCGGGACAGGGTAGTGAAGCTTTCTTT,CASSGSVPGQGSEAFF
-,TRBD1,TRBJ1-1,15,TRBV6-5,TGTGCCAGCAGTCCTCGGACAGGGAGGAGGACTGAAGCTTTCTTT,CASSPRTGRRTEAFF
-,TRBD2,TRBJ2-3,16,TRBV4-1,TGCGCCAGCAGCCAAGATCGGGGGGGCATCACAGATACGCAGTATTTT,CASSQDRGGITDTQYF
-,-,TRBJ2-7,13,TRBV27,TGTGCCAGCACCAAAACAGGTACCTACGAGCAGTACTTC,CASTKTGTYEQYF
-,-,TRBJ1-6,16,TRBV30,TGTGCCTGGAGATACACACACAAATTGGATAATTCACCCCTCCACTTT,CAWRYTHKLDNSPLHF
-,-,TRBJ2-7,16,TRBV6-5,TGTGCCAGCAGTTTCATAGGTGGTGGGGGGGCTTACGAGCAGTACTTC,CASSFIGGGGAYEQYF
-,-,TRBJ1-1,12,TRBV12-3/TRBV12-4,TGTGCCAGCAGCCAAGGACCCGGAGGAGCTTTCTTT,CASSQGPGGAFF
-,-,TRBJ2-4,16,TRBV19,TGTGCCAGTAGTATAGAGGGGGGATTAGCCAAAAACATTCAGTACTTC,CASSIEGGLAKNIQYF
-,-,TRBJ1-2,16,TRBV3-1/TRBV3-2,TGTGCCAGCAGCCAAGATCCGGGACAAACGTCCTATGGCTACACCTTC,CASSQDPGQTSYGYTF
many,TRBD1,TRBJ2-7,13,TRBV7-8,TGTGCCAGCAGTTCCAGGGGGACCTACGAGCAGTACTTC,CASSSRGTYEQYF
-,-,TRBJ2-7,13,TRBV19,TGTGCCAGTAGCAGCAGGGTAAAGGACGAGCAGTACTTC,CASSSRVKDEQYF
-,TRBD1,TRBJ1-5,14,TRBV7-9,TGTGCCAGCAGCTTAGACAGGGGGAATCAGCCCCAGCATTTT,CASSLDRGNQPQHF
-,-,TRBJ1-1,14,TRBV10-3,TGTGCCATCATGCCGACAGAAAAGAACACTGAAGCTTTCTTT,CAIMPTEKNTEAFF
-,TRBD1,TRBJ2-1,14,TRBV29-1,TGCAGCGGGGAAGGGACAGACTCCTACAATGAGCAGTTCTTC,CSGEGTDSYNEQFF
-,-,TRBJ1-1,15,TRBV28,TGTGCCAGCAGTTCCCGGTCCCAAACTTACACTGAAGCTTTCTTT,CASSSRSQTYTEAFF
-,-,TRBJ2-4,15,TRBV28,TGTGCCAGCAGTTCCCGACAAGTGGCCAAAAACATTCAGTACTTC,CASSSRQVAKNIQYF
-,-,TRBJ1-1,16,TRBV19,TGTGCCAGTACCGATTCTCCGGACAGCGTGACACTAGAAGCTTTCTTT,CASTDSPDSVTLEAFF
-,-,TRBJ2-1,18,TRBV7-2,TGTGCCAGCAGCTTAAGGGCAGGGGGGATAGCATCCTACAATGAGCAGTTCTTC,CASSLRAGGIASYNEQFF
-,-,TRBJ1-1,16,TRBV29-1,TGCAGCGCCCTACCCCTTGACAGGACGATTAACACTGAAGCTTTCTTT,CSALPLDRTINTEAFF
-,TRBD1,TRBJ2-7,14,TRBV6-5,TGTGCCAGCAGTTACATACAGGGGAGTGTCGAGCAGTACTTC,CASSYIQGSVEQYF
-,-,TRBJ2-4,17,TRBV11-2,TGTGCCAGCAGCTTACCTTTGACAGCTCTAGCCAAAAACATTCAGTACTTC,CASSLPLTALAKNIQYF
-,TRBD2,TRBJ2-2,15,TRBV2,TGTGCCAGCAGTGTCGGGACTAGTTATACCGGGGAGCTGTTTTTT,CASSVGTSYTGELFF
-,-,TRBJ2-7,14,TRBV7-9,TGTGCCAGCAGCTTAGAAACCAAGGCGGGGGAGCAGTACTTC,CASSLETKAGEQYF
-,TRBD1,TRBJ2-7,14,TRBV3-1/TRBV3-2,TGTGCCAGCAGCTATAGGGACAGAGCCTACGAGCAGTACTTC,CASSYRDRAYEQYF
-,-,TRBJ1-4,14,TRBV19,TGTGCCACCTTTTCCGGTCTCACGGGTGAAAAACTGTTTTTT,CATFSGLTGEKLFF